This T cell receptor (beta chain) was sequenced in a study of shared clonotypes between healthy human individuals. The protocol was immunoSEQ multiplex PCR, while the TCRdb copy is restricted to in-frame clones and leaves out a portion. The sample yields hundreds of thousands of clones, 79% seen once. The CDR3 extends over 15 amino acids. V was pared by 5 bases and J by 0 bases, with 11 bases between. The germline CDR1 and CDR2 sequences are PRHDT and FYEKMQ (reference sequence). Sequencing input: PBMCs. The V and J genes are TRBV13 and TRBJ1-3; a possible D gene is TRBD1 (5 bases). The sequence derives from a woman aged 35 to 49 in good health. Some clones in this sample may be carry-over from other donors' samples. CDR3 region: CASSISGLSGNTIYF. Written as DNA, the CDR3 is TGTGCCAGCAGCATATCGGGACTCTCTGGAAACACCATATATTTT.